Listed below are T cell receptor beta chains from one sample, sequenced in a study of OX40 agonist ivuxolimab in advanced cancers. TCRdb keeps only in-frame clones here, not all; method: immunoSEQ multiplex PCR. The sample lists some 72,000 clones, almost 95% occurring once. The input for sequencing was CD4+ or CD8+ T cells sorted from blood, taken in a trial of the OX40 agonist ivuxolimab. These receptor sequences come from an adult with an advanced solid tumor such as melanoma, head and neck, liver or kidney cancer. The CDR3 runs from the conserved cysteine through the conserved F or W. Fields, in order: V gene, CDR3 length, CDR3 protein.

v_gene: TRBV5-5; len: 15; CDR3aa: CASSWGTPHTGELFF
v_gene: TRBV4-1; len: 14; CDR3aa: CASSQEQAAPEAFF
v_gene: TRBV28; len: 12; CDR3aa: CASSLATDTQYF
v_gene: TRBV30; len: 18; CDR3aa: CAWSMSLTSQGSNSPLHF
v_gene: TRBV4-1; len: 16; CDR3aa: CASSHPAIAWGNEQFF
v_gene: TRBV18; len: 16; CDR3aa: CASSPQQGADNEKLFF
v_gene: TRBV6-4; len: 13; CDR3aa: CASSDSWNTEAFF
v_gene: TRBV7-6; len: 15; CDR3aa: CASSLTSTGYTEAFF
v_gene: TRBV5-1; len: 15; CDR3aa: CASSFQGQSTDTQYF
v_gene: TRBV5-1; len: 13; CDR3aa: CFPRGDNNEKLFF
v_gene: TRBV18; len: 13; CDR3aa: CASSPGGDQPQHF
v_gene: TRBV30; len: 12; CDR3aa: CACGSVGNTIYF
v_gene: TRBV9; len: 15; CDR3aa: CASSAGLAGFHTQYF
v_gene: TRBV5-4; len: 14; CDR3aa: CASSATGTTYEQYF
v_gene: TRBV27; len: 15; CDR3aa: CASSLGRQSFQPQHF
v_gene: TRBV21-1; len: 20; CDR3aa: CASSKGATCWGDRWIYGYTF
v_gene: TRBV6-6; len: 15; CDR3aa: CASSYSEGWTGELFF
v_gene: TRBV5-6; len: 17; CDR3aa: CASSRDRGRDMNTEAFF
v_gene: TRBV27; len: 17; CDR3aa: CASSSRGGIGGTDTQYF
v_gene: TRBV4-1; len: 13; CDR3aa: CASSLPRGAEQYF
v_gene: TRBV7-9; len: 14; CDR3aa: CASSLAGGPYGYTF
v_gene: TRBV6-5; len: 14; CDR3aa: CASRYDRWGNTIYF
v_gene: TRBV6-6; len: 15; CDR3aa: CASSPDGRVWQPQHF
v_gene: TRBV5-4; len: 13; CDR3aa: CAGRQDLQETQYF
v_gene: TRBV25-1; len: 12; CDR3aa: CASREGNQPQHF
v_gene: TRBV7-6; len: 14; CDR3aa: CASSLAGGEYGYTF
v_gene: TRBV7-8; len: 15; CDR3aa: CASSLELSTNEKLFF
v_gene: TRBV5-6; len: 16; CDR3aa: CASSSRGRATNEKLFF
v_gene: TRBV7-2; len: 15; CDR3aa: CASTPSSGSSYEQYF
v_gene: TRBV11-2; len: 16; CDR3aa: CASSPVRGSSYNEQFF
v_gene: TRBV2; len: 13; CDR3aa: CASSDSGRETQYF
v_gene: TRBV27; len: 12; CDR3aa: CASSRREGGYTF
v_gene: TRBV5-1; len: 15; CDR3aa: CASSLRSTSGVEQYF
v_gene: TRBV6-6; len: 13; CDR3aa: CASSYSSDLPGYF
v_gene: TRBV6-1; len: 15; CDR3aa: CASSEGGTGNQPQHF
v_gene: TRBV27; len: 17; CDR3aa: CASSSTTLQGSYNEQFF
v_gene: TRBV5-1; len: 15; CDR3aa: CASSFMAGGTDTQYF
v_gene: TRBV5-1; len: 16; CDR3aa: CASSLFRAGDTGELFF
v_gene: TRBV28; len: 16; CDR3aa: CASSLLGQGSNQPQHF
v_gene: TRBV5-1; len: 15; CDR3aa: CASSPRGGSNQPQHF
v_gene: TRBV9; len: 15; CDR3aa: CASSVSLGTTGELFF
v_gene: TRBV5-1; len: 14; CDR3aa: CASSLGTSPNEQFF
v_gene: TRBV18; len: 14; CDR3aa: CASSSTSAADTQYF
v_gene: TRBV5-6; len: 16; CDR3aa: CASSFKGAQANYGYTF
v_gene: TRBV5-1; len: 14; CDR3aa: CASSPERSYNEQFF
v_gene: TRBV11-2; len: 15; CDR3aa: CASSLDLAGTAKQYF
v_gene: TRBV29-1; len: 13; CDR3aa: CSVDSGTLHGYTF
v_gene: TRBV6-5; len: 15; CDR3aa: CASRGSGGRPETQYF
v_gene: TRBV15; len: 14; CDR3aa: CATSRDDRGRGYTF
v_gene: TRBV5-1; len: 14; CDR3aa: CASSLGGGADTQYF
v_gene: TRBV19; len: 19; CDR3aa: CASSGQAGTGSRPQETQYF
v_gene: TRBV4-2; len: 15; CDR3aa: CASSQDQGGGQPQHF